Shown below are 2 T cell receptor beta chains from a single sample sequenced in a study of T-cell memory formation after mild COVID-19. MiXCR, run by TCRdb on the 5' RACE reads, gives a single entry per CDR3 protein. This table holds around 300,000 distinct CDR3 sequences, around 15% found once. Sample: PBMCs or a T cell subset sorted from them (not recorded which). The origin of the receptors is a man aged 18 to 30 who had mild COVID-19 (a few samples of this study predate the infection). Cell type and time point are not known.

The chain is built from TRBV4-1 and TRBJ1-2; 7 bases map to TRBD1. The CDR3 has 15 residues. The trim removed 4 bases at V and 0 bases at J, leaving 5 bases unmatched. Germline-derived CDR1 and CDR2 are MGHRA and YSYEKL. In DNA form, the CDR3 reads TGCGCCAGCAGCCGAACAGGGGTAGCTAACTATGGCTACACCTTC. Its translation is CASSRTGVANYGYTF.

The sample holds a few counts of this clonotype. The V call is TRBV12-3 or TRBV12-4, the J call TRBJ2-5, with D possibly being TRBD1 (7 bases). The length of the CDR3 is 13 residues. V was shortened by 8 bases and J by 3 bases, with 13 bases between the two germline ends. The CDR3 loop reads CASGQGEEETQYF. DNA of the CDR3: TGTGCCAGCGGCCAGGGGGAGGAAGAGACCCAGTACTTC.